Below are 24 T cell receptor beta chains sequenced from a single sample in a study of tissue T cells after allogeneic stem cell transplantation (dated by TCRdb to between 2020 and 2023). The time point tag for this specimen amounts to: mouse harvest day 14 after allogeneic transplant. Mouse grafts consisting of 10^7 T-cell-depleted bone marrow cells combined with 10^6 splenic CD5+ T cells were administered by tail vein injection. The library was prepared using the immunoSEQ multiplex PCR assay. TCRdb provides this immuneACCESS table in a form limited to in-frame rearrangements. Some clones are lacking; in checked studies, under half of them reflect an unresolved V gene, and why the rest are absent is not known. This sample is represented by some 6,000 clones; over 45% of them were singletons. Roughly 40% of the sample is in the top ten clones. The material sequenced was gut tissue. These receptors all come from a female BALB/c mouse given C57BL/6 T cells with graft-versus-host disease after an allogeneic hematopoietic cell transplant.

Points on this clone: Mouse gene names and germline throughout. The CDR3 end lies 1 residue beyond the end of the read and is filled in from the germline J gene. The V and J genes are TRBV3 and TRBJ2-7; 7 bases are a match to TRBD2. The CDR3 covers 13 residues. Germline CDR1 is SNHLY and CDR2 is FYNGKV (reference sequence). With V trimmed by 4 bases and J by 7 bases, 7 bases remained unmatched. The part of the CDR3 DNA that was read is TGTGCCAGCAGCTCTTCTGGGGGTGGGGAACAGTAC. It translates to CASSSSGGGEQY. The CDR3 in full is CASSSSGGGEQYF.

This clone was observed a few times. Gene names and germline refer to mouse. The CDR3 goes on 1 residue after the read ends, and that part is filled in from the germline J gene. This sequence joins TRBV3 and TRBJ2-7; D perhaps matches TRBD1 (7 bases). The germline CDR1 and CDR2 sequences are SNHLY and FYNGKV (reference sequence). The CDR3 runs 14 residues. Trimming took off 1 base at V and 7 bases at J, with 14 bases between the two ends. CDR3 DNA, as far as it was read: TGTGCCAGCAGCTTAGGAGGGGGCGCAAGGGAACAGTAC. Residues: CASSLGGGAREQY. In full, the CDR3 reads CASSLGGGAREQYF.

On this clone: Genes and germline are mouse. The observed sequence ends 1 residue before the CDR3 terminus, with the missing tail filled in from the germline J gene. This chain joins TRBV26 and TRBJ2-2, with 9 bases matching TRBD1. The CDR3 spans 15 residues. Germline V gene sequence: CDR1 KGHPV, CDR2 FQNQEV (reference sequence). Trimming took 5 bases from V and 4 from J; bases not matched to a gene: 5. The CDR3 bases that were read are TGTGCCAGCAGTTTGGACAGGGGTGGCACCGGGCAGCTCTAC. The encoded protein is CASSLDRGGTGQLY. The whole CDR3 protein reads CASSLDRGGTGQLYF.

The table lists this clone with a few counts. The listed genes are named as in mouse. The sequence runs out 1 residue before the end of the CDR3; the remainder is reconstructed from the germline J gene. The chain uses TRBV12-2 and TRBJ1-1; D uncertain. Trimming took 6 bases from V and 9 from J, leaving 10 bases between them. The CDR3 has 10 amino acids. Per germline, CDR1 SGHLS and CDR2 HYDKME. CDR3: CASARGKVFF. Partial CDR3 DNA: TGTGCCAGCGCGCGGGGAAAAGTCTTC.

About this clone itself: Mouse gene names apply. From the germline J gene comes the end of the CDR3, since the read stops 1 residue before it. V usage is TRBV31 and J usage is TRBJ2-1; 8 bases align to TRBD2. Germline V gives CDR1 GKSSPN, CDR2 SITVG. CDR3 size: 15 residues. J gave up 1 base and V 0 bases, and 2 bases lay outside the gene matches. CDR3 amino acids: CAWSLGGGNYAEQFF. CDR3 bases read: TGTGCCTGGAGTCTGGGGGGGGGCAACTATGCTGAGCAGTTC.

As regards this clone: Germline and genes: mouse. Coverage ceases 1 residue before the CDR3 finishes, and the germline J gene fills in the end. The chain has TRBV3 and TRBJ2-4; D may be TRBD2 (6 bases). V was cut by 5 bases and J by 3 bases, with 12 bases left in between. Looked up from germline, CDR1 is SNHLY and CDR2 is FYNGKV (reference sequence). The CDR3 extends over 14 amino acids. The covered CDR3 bases are TGTGCCAGCAGCCTCTGGGGAGGACAAAACACCTTGTAC. Translated, it gives CASSLWGGQNTLY. The entire CDR3 sequence reads CASSLWGGQNTLYF.

This clone appeared a few times. Genes and germline are mouse. The read falls 1 residue short of the CDR3 end, and the missing part is taken from the germline J gene. The gene calls are TRBV13-3 and TRBJ1-4, with D uncertain. Germline CDR1 reads NNHDY; CDR2 reads SYVADS. The CDR3 extends over 8 amino acids. CDR3 bases read: TGTGTCAACGAAAGATTATTT. Amino acids: CVNERLF. Given in full, the CDR3 is CVNERLFF.

This clone has more than one count but fewer than ten. Gene names and germline refer to mouse. Read coverage stops 1 residue before the CDR3 terminus; the germline J gene supplies the remainder. The chain uses TRBV23 and TRBJ2-4; the table's D gene call, TRBD1, was not cross checked with the DNA. The CDR3 is 14 amino acids. Per the germline V gene, CDR1 is KGHTA and CDR2 is FQNQQP. The CDR3 region is CSSSQGQSQNTLYF. Partial CDR3 DNA: TGCTCCAGCAGTCAGGGACAAAGTCAAAACACCTTGTAC. Using reference TRBV23 and TRBJ2-4 for the parts outside the CDR3, the full variable domain is DAAVTQKPRYLIKMKGQEAEMKCIPEKGHTAVFWYQQKQSKELKFLIYFQNQQPLDQIDMVKERFSAVCPSSSLCSLGIRTCEAEDSALYLCSSSQGQSQNTLYFGAGTRLSVL.

Points on this clone: The genes and germline here are from mouse. Read data end 1 residue before the CDR3 end; the end is taken from the germline J gene. The chain combines TRBV13-3 with TRBJ2-5, with 8 nucleotides matching TRBD2. Trimming removed 2 bases from V and 1 base from J; junction bases left unmatched: 0. Germline CDR1 NNHDY, CDR2 SYVADS. The CDR3 has 14 residues. The CDR3 here is CASSDWGDQDTQYF. The sequenced CDR3 bases are TGTGCCAGCAGTGACTGGGGGGACCAAGACACCCAGTAC.

A note on this clone: Mouse gene names and germline throughout. The read terminates 1 residue ahead of where the CDR3 ends, so the germline J gene completes it. The chain has TRBV26 and TRBJ1-4; possibly TRBD1 for D (5 bases). The V gene lost 3 bases and the J gene lost 0 bases, with 8 bases spanning the gap. The germline V gene has CDR1 KGHPV and CDR2 FQNQEV (reference sequence). The CDR3 consists of 15 residues. The part of the CDR3 DNA that was read is TGTGCCAGCAGTCTCCGACAGTTTTCCAACGAAAGATTATTT. Amino acid sequence: CASSLRQFSNERLF. In full, the CDR3 is CASSLRQFSNERLFF.

This clone is large in the sample. Genes and germline are mouse. Sequencing ends 1 residue short of the CDR3 end; the germline J gene provides the rest. This chain connects TRBV17 to TRBJ2-4, with 8 bases matching TRBD2. The CDR3 loop spans 16 amino acids. After removal of 1 base from V and 0 bases from J, the junction contained 3 bases not matched to a gene. CDR1 is MNHDT and CDR2 is YYDKIL in the germline V gene. The covered CDR3 bases are TGTGCTAGCAGTAGAGGACTGGGGACTAGTCAAAACACCTTGTAC. Protein sequence: CASSRGLGTSQNTLY. The complete CDR3 reads CASSRGLGTSQNTLYF. The entire variable domain, with the rest obtained from reference TRBV17 and TRBJ2-4, is as follows: DTTVKQNPRYKLARVGKPVNLICSQTMNHDTMYWYQKKPNQAPKLLLFYYDKILNREADTFEKFQSSRPNNSFCSLYIGSAGLEYSAMYLCASSRGLGTSQNTLYFGAGTRLSVL.

This clone has a handful of counts. Mouse gene names apply. With the read ending 1 residue before the CDR3 end, the germline J gene is used to fill in that end. Other DNA sequences in the same sample also yield this CDR3. The gene calls are TRBV20 and TRBJ2-4, with 10 bases aligning to TRBD2. The germline V gene encodes CDR1 GFQATS and CDR2 STVNSAI. The CDR3 extends over 14 amino acids. V trimming: 0 bases; J trimming: 4 bases; junction bases outside the gene matches: 1. This CDR3 is CGARELGGKNTLYF. CDR3 DNA, as far as it was read: TGTGGTGCTAGGGAACTGGGGGGGAAAAACACCTTGTAC.

By its share, this clone is medium-sized (0.01 to 0.1%). Gene labels here are mouse ones. The CDR3 end falls 1 residue outside the read, so it is completed with the germline J gene. This chain uses TRBV23 with TRBJ2-5; the table's D gene call, TRBD2, was not cross checked with the DNA. The CDR3 loop spans 15 amino acids. Germline V gene data show CDR1 as KGHTA and CDR2 as FQNQQP. The CDR3 reads CSSSPLWGGQDTQYF. CDR3 DNA, as far as it was read: TGCTCCAGCAGTCCCCTCTGGGGGGGTCAAGACACCCAGTAC.

Of note for this clone: Each gene name is a mouse one. Incomplete CDR3 DNA: TGTGCCAGCAGTCTGGACAGGGGGCCTGGAAATACGCTCTAT. It yields the protein CASSLDRGPGNTLY. The entire CDR3 reads CASSLDRGPGNTLYF. This chain uses TRBV26 with TRBJ1-3, with TRBD1 identical over 10 bases. The read halts 1 residue ahead of the CDR3 end, with the missing end drawn from the germline J gene. Germline CDR1 KGHPV, CDR2 FQNQEV (reference sequence). This CDR3 has 15 residues. After removal of 2 bases from V and 2 bases from J, the junction contained 0 bases not matched to a gene.

This clone was counted a few times. Each gene name is a mouse one. The read terminates 1 residue ahead of where the CDR3 ends, so the germline J gene completes it. This chain links TRBV19 with TRBJ2-7; 10 bases agree with TRBD1. The CDR3 runs to 14 residues. Trimming at V came to 4 bases and at J to 6 bases, leaving 7 bases not matched to a gene. In germline, CDR1 is FNHDT, CDR2 SITEND (reference sequence). CDR3 sequence: CASSLRDRGREQYF. The covered CDR3 bases are TGTGCCAGCAGTCTCCGGGACAGGGGACGTGAACAGTAC. Together with reference TRBV19 and TRBJ2-7, the CDR3 gives the full variable domain: GGIITQTPKFLIGQEGQKLTLKCQQNFNHDTMYWYRQDSGKGLRLIYYSITENDLQKGDLSEGYDASREKKSSFSLTVTSAQKNEMAVFLCASSLRDRGREQYFGPGTRLTVL.

Turning to this clone: Mouse gene names apply. CDR3: CASSPGQYNSPLYF. The sequenced CDR3 bases are TGTGCCAGCTCTCCGGGACAATATAATTCGCCCCTCTAC. V usage is TRBV12-2 and J usage is TRBJ1-6, with a weak D call TRBD1 (6 bases). The CDR3 is cut off 1 residue early in the read; its end comes from the germline J gene. TRBJ1-6 is assigned to the ORF class and has an uncertain function. With 2 bases removed from V and 4 bases from J, the gap between germline ends came to 8 bases. This CDR3 spans 14 amino acids. Germline CDR1 and CDR2: SGHLS and HYDKME.

In regard to this clone: Any gene name here is a mouse gene name. The read is 1 residue too short to cover the CDR3 end, so that end is filled in from the germline J gene. J is TRBJ2-3 and V is TRBV1; 7 bases align to TRBD1. V lost 6 bases to trimming and J lost 0 bases; unmatched junction nucleotides: 3. This CDR3 is 14 amino acids long. Germline V gene lookup returns CDR1 NSQYPW and CDR2 LRSPGD (reference sequence). The CDR3 region is CTCSTGASAETLYF. The CDR3 DNA, read in part, is TGCACCTGCAGCACAGGGGCGAGTGCAGAAACGCTGTAT.

Notes on this clone: Genes here carry mouse names. Sequencing ends 1 residue short of the CDR3 end; the germline J gene provides the rest. V usage is TRBV13-2 and J usage is TRBJ2-3, with 8 positions matching TRBD2. Germline V CDR1 and CDR2: NNHNN, SYGAGS (reference sequence). This CDR3 contains 13 residues. The trim removed 5 bases at V and 3 bases at J, leaving 2 bases unmatched. CDR3 sequence: CASGGGRAETLYF. The CDR3 DNA, read in part, is TGTGCCAGCGGGGGGGGGCGGGCAGAAACGCTGTAT.

Regarding this clone: Germline and genes: mouse. The read ends 1 residue before the CDR3 terminus; that terminus is restored from the germline J gene. V usage is TRBV3 and J usage is TRBJ2-2, with 10 positions matching TRBD1. CDR1 SNHLY and CDR2 FYNGKV come from the germline V gene (reference sequence). This CDR3 has 16 residues. Trimming removed 5 bases from V and 5 bases from J; junction bases left unmatched: 8. CDR3 DNA, as far as it was read: TGTGCCAGCAGCCCCCCCCCGGGACAGGGGACCGGGCAGCTCTAC. Encoded protein: CASSPPPGQGTGQLY. The whole CDR3 protein reads CASSPPPGQGTGQLYF.

Note on this clone: Genes and germline are mouse. The sequenced fragment ends 1 residue before the CDR3 boundary, so the rest is inferred from the germline J gene. The chain employs TRBV26 and TRBJ1-4; possible D gene TRBD1, 5 bases. The CDR3 is 15 residues long. The germline V and J ends were trimmed by 1 base and 0 bases, with 6 bases remaining between them. Looked up from germline, CDR1 is KGHPV and CDR2 is FQNQEV (reference sequence). CDR3 protein: CASSLWTISNERLFF. CDR3 DNA, as far as it was read: TGTGCCAGCAGTCTGTGGACAATTTCCAACGAAAGATTATTT.

The table lists this clone with a few counts. Gene names and germline match the mouse. The read ends 1 residue early relative to the CDR3; the germline J gene fills the gap. The genes are TRBV23 and TRBJ2-7; the table's D call of TRBD2 was not tested on the DNA. CDR1 KGHTA and CDR2 FQNQQP come from the germline V gene. CDR3 length equals 15 residues. Here the CDR3 reads CSSSVLLGGRVEQYF. The DNA read from the CDR3 is TGCTCCAGCAGTGTCTTGCTGGGGGGGCGTGTTGAACAGTAC.

As regards this clone: Gene names and germline match the mouse. The read ends 1 residue shy of where the CDR3 ends; the end is completed using the germline J gene. J is TRBJ1-3 and V is TRBV16; 7 nucleotides line up with TRBD1. This CDR3 region has 15 residues. Germline-derived CDR1 and CDR2 are SGHSA and FRNQAP. The J segment lost 0 bases and the V segment lost 2 bases, leaving 1 base of the junction unmatched. The CDR3 protein is CASSLTGVSGNTLYF. The part of the CDR3 DNA that was read is TGTGCAAGCAGCTTAACAGGGGTTTCTGGAAATACGCTCTAT.

About this clone itself: Germline and genes: mouse. The read ends 1 residue before the CDR3 terminus; that terminus is restored from the germline J gene. The chain uses TRBV26 and TRBJ1-4; weak D call: TRBD1 (6 bases). This CDR3 comprises 13 residues. The germline CDR1 and CDR2 sequences are KGHPV and FQNQEV (reference sequence). V was shortened by 3 bases and J by 6 bases, with 8 bases between the two germline ends. CDR3 sequence reads: CASSLSGDERLFF. The sequenced part of the CDR3 DNA is TGTGCCAGCAGTCTCTCAGGGGACGAAAGATTATTT.

A note on this clone: The genes and germline here are from mouse. The read ends 1 residue before the CDR3 terminus; that terminus is restored from the germline J gene. V and J are TRBV12-1 and TRBJ1-4, with 8 bases aligning to TRBD1. CDR1 and CDR2 from the germline V gene are SGHSN and HYEKVE. The CDR3 runs 13 residues. Trimming cost V 2 bases and J 12 bases; bases outside gene matches: 7. The sequenced part of the CDR3 DNA is TGTGCCAGCTCTCCCCCGGGACAGGTGGGATTATTT. Its protein is CASSPPGQVGLF. From start to end, the CDR3 is CASSPPGQVGLFF.